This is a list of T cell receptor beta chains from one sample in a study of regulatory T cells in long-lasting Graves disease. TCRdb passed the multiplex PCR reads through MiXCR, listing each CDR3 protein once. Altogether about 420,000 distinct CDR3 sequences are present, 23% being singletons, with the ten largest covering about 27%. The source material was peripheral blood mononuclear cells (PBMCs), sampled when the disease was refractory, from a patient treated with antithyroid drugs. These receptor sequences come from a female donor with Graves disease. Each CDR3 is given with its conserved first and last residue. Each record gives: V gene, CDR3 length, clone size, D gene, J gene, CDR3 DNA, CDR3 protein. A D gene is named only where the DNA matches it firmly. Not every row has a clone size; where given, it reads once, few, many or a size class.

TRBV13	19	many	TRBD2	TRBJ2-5	TGTGCCAGCAGCTTAGGCCAGGAACTAGCGGGAGCGGAACAAGAGACCCAGTACTTC	CASSLGQELAGAEQETQYF
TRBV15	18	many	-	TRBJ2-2	TGTGCCACCAGCAGAGATTTGGCGAAGGCCTCGAACACCGGGGAGCTGTTTTTT	CATSRDLAKASNTGELFF
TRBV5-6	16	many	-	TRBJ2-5	TGTGCCAGCAGCCGGGTGTGGGGCGAGTACCAAGAGACCCAGTACTTC	CASSRVWGEYQETQYF
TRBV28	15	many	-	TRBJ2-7	TGTGCCAGCAGATTCCGGGACCGAAGGTTCTACGAGCAGTACTTC	CASRFRDRRFYEQYF
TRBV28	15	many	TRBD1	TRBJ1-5	TGTGCCAGCACAGGGACAGGGGGAACTCATCAGCCCCAGCATTTT	CASTGTGGTHQPQHF
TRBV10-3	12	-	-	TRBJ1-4	TGTGCCAGCTCTCCCACCGGCAGAGAGCCGTTTTTT	CASSPTGREPFF
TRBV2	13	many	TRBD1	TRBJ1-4	TGTGCCAGCAGGGGACAGCATCGAGAAAAACTGTTTTTT	CASRGQHREKLFF
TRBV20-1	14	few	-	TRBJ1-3	TGCAGTGCTAGAGACACTAGCTCTGGAAACACCATATATTTT	CSARDTSSGNTIYF
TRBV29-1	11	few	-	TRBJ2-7	TGCAGCGTAGGCGAGGTCTACGAGCAGTACTTC	CSVGEVYEQYF
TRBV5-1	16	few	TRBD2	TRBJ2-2	TGCGCCAGCAGCAGGGGACTAGCGGGAGACGGCGGGGAGCTGTTTTTT	CASSRGLAGDGGELFF
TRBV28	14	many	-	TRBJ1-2	TGTGCCAGCAGCAGTTCTACAGGATTCGATGGCTACACCTTC	CASSSSTGFDGYTF
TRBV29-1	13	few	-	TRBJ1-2	TGCAGCGTGGGGGGCTACCAGAACGGCGGCTACACCTTC	CSVGGYQNGGYTF
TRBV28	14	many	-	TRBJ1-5	TGTGCCAGCAGTTTACCGGGACCTAATCAGCCCCAGCATTTT	CASSLPGPNQPQHF
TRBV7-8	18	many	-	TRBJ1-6	TGTGCCAGCAGCTTAGCGCCACCAGGGAGCTCCTATAATTCACCCCTCCACTTT	CASSLAPPGSSYNSPLHF
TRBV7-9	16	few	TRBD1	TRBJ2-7	TGTGCCAGCAGCTTAGTAACAGGGGGTGCAAACAACGAGCAGTACTTC	CASSLVTGGANNEQYF
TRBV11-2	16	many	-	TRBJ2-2	TGTGCCAGCAGCGCCCTCCTGGGACAGAACACCGGGGAGCTGTTTTTT	CASSALLGQNTGELFF
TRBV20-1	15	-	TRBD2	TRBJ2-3	TGCAGTGCGCGGTCTACTAGCGGAAACACAGATACGCAGTATTTT	CSARSTSGNTDTQYF
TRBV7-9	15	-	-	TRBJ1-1	TGTGCCAGCAGCTTATTCGGCAGGATGAACACTGAAGCTTTCTTT	CASSLFGRMNTEAFF
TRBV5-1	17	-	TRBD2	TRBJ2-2	TGCGCCAGCAGCCAGAACCCGGGAGGGCCGAACACCGGGGAGCTGTTTTTT	CASSQNPGGPNTGELFF
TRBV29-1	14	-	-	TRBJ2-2	TGCAGCGTTGAGCGACGGGCGAACACCGGGGAGCTGTTTTTT	CSVERRANTGELFF
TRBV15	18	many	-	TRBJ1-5	TGTGCCACCAGCAGAGATCTTCCTTCAGGGCCTCTCAATCAGCCCCAGCATTTT	CATSRDLPSGPLNQPQHF
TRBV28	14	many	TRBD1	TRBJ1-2	TGTGCCAGCAGTTTATTCAGGGGGCTGGATGGCTACACCTTC	CASSLFRGLDGYTF
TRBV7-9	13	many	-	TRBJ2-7	TGTGCCAGCAGCGAAGGGACATACTACGAGCAGTACTTC	CASSEGTYYEQYF